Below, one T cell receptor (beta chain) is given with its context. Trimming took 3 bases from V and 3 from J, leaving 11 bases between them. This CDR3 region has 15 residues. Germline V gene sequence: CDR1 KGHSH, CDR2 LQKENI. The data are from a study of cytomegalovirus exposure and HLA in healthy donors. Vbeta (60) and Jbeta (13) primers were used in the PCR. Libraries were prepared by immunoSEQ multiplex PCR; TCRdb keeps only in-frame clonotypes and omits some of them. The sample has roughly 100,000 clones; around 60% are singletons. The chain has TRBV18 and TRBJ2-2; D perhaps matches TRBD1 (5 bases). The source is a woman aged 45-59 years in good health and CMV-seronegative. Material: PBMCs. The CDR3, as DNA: TGTGCCAGCTCACCCGAAGAACAGGACACCGGGGAGCTGTTTTTT. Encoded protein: CASSPEEQDTGELFF.